Listed below are T cell receptor beta chains from one sample, sequenced in a study of T cells after yellow fever vaccination. TCRdb re-called the 5' RACE reads with MiXCR, one entry per CDR3 protein. The sample lists approximately 300,000 distinct CDR3 sequences; approximately 12% were seen once. Sample: CD4+ T cells sorted from PBMCs, taken 45 days after the yellow fever booster vaccination. The receptor set was obtained from a man between 18 and 29 years old who received the YFV17D yellow fever vaccine. Both conserved end residues are part of each CDR3. The D gene is left open where the match is weak. Not all rows give a size; the values are once, few, many and, for expanded clones, a class.

d_call	clone_size	v_call	j_call	cdr3_nt	cdr3_aa
-	few	TRBV6-1	TRBJ1-1	TGTGCCAGCAGTGAAGTCCTCGGGACTGAAGCTTTCTTT	CASSEVLGTEAFF
-	-	TRBV18	TRBJ2-1	TGTGCCAGCTCATCTGTTCTAGGGAATGAGCAGTTCTTC	CASSSVLGNEQFF
-	many	TRBV4-2	TRBJ2-6	TGTGCCAGCAGCCAAGAGGCAGGGTCCCGGGCCTCTGGGGCCAACGTCCTGACTTTC	CASSQEAGSRASGANVLTF
-	many	TRBV12-3/TRBV12-4	TRBJ2-2	TGTGCCAGCAGCCCTAGACAGGGAGGAACCGGGGAGCTGTTTTTT	CASSPRQGGTGELFF
TRBD2	-	TRBV6-5	TRBJ2-2	TGTGCCAGCAGTTACCACGGACTAGCGAGGGACACCGGGGAGCTGTTTTTT	CASSYHGLARDTGELFF
-	-	TRBV7-2	TRBJ2-7	TGTGCCAGCAGCTTAGTATCCGGGGAACCTTCCTACGAGCAGTACTTC	CASSLVSGEPSYEQYF
TRBD2	many	TRBV5-1	TRBJ2-1	TGCGCCAGCAGCTTAGAGCGGGGGGGCAATGAGCAGTTCTTC	CASSLERGGNEQFF
-	few	TRBV6-1	TRBJ2-3	TGTGCCAGCAGTGGCTGGGACTCTACGGTAGATACGCAGTATTTT	CASSGWDSTVDTQYF
TRBD2	-	TRBV29-1	TRBJ2-3	TGCAGCGTTGGGCCAGCGGGGGAGGCTTGGGATACGCAGTATTTT	CSVGPAGEAWDTQYF
TRBD2	-	TRBV7-8	TRBJ2-2	TGTGCCAGCAGCTTAGGCGGGGGGGCGCACACCGGGGAGCTGTTTTTT	CASSLGGGAHTGELFF
TRBD1	-	TRBV20-1	TRBJ1-1	TGCAGTGCTAGACGAGGACAGGACACTGAAGCTTTCTTT	CSARRGQDTEAFF
TRBD2	many	TRBV24-1	TRBJ2-3	TGTGCCACCAGTGACCCGGGGGGACTATCTAGCACAGATACGCAGTATTTT	CATSDPGGLSSTDTQYF
TRBD2	-	TRBV9	TRBJ2-2	TGTGCCAGCAGCCCCTCACCCCGGGGGGGCGGCGCCGGGGAGCTGTTTTTT	CASSPSPRGGGAGELFF
-	-	TRBV29-1	TRBJ1-3	TGCAGCGCGAAACGGGTGGGGCCTGGAAACACCATATATTTT	CSAKRVGPGNTIYF
-	few	TRBV7-2	TRBJ2-1	TGTGCCAGCGCCTCTGTCGGGGTACACAATGAGCAGTTCTTC	CASASVGVHNEQFF
TRBD1	few	TRBV9	TRBJ2-5	TGTGCCAGCAGCGCGGGACAGCTTCAAGAGACCCAGTACTTC	CASSAGQLQETQYF
-	-	TRBV10-3	TRBJ2-5	TGTGCCATCAGTGAACCGGGGGAGACCCAGTACTTC	CAISEPGETQYF
-	many	TRBV11-2	TRBJ2-5	TGTGCCAGCAGCTTCGGCAGCCAAGAGACCCAGTACTTC	CASSFGSQETQYF
TRBD1	few	TRBV29-1	TRBJ1-1	TGCAGCGTTGAAGAAAAGGGGGCAGGTACTGAAGCTTTCTTT	CSVEEKGAGTEAFF
-	-	TRBV7-9	TRBJ2-1	TGTGCCAGCAGCTTAAGGCGGATGGAGGATGAGCAGTTCTTC	CASSLRRMEDEQFF